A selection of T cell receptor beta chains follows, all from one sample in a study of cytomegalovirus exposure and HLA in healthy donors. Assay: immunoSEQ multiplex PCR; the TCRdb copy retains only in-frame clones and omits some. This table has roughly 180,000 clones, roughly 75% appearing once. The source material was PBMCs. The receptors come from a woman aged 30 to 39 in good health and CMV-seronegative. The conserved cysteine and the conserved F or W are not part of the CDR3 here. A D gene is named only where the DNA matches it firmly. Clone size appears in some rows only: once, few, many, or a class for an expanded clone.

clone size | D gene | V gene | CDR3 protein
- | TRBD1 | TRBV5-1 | ASRGQGTSYEQY
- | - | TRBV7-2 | ASSLLDSVTDTQY
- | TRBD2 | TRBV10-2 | ASSALGLAGVRGETQY
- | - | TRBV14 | ASSQRQGNMNTEAF
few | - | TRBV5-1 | ASSSTVGDTQY
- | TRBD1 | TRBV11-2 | ASSFRGVGQGYEKLF
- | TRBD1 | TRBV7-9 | ASSIQGAQNYGYT
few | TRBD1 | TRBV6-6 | ASSYSGQGTAETQY
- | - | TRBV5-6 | ASSLEAGDEQY
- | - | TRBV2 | ASSEEGETTGAF